This is a list of T cell receptor beta chains from one sample in a study of OX40 agonist ivuxolimab in advanced cancers. Profiling relied on immunoSEQ multiplex PCR, and the TCRdb table lists in-frame clones only, not all of them. Among approximately 77,000 clones listed, 85% to 95% were seen once. The starting material was CD4+ or CD8+ T cells sorted from blood, obtained in a trial of the OX40 agonist ivuxolimab. These receptors were taken from an adult with an advanced solid tumor such as melanoma, head and neck, liver or kidney cancer. Each CDR3 is given with its conserved first and last residue. A D gene is named only where the DNA matches it firmly. Clone size is given for some rows only: seen once, a few or many times, or a class if the clone is expanded.

abundance	v_gene	j_gene	d_gene	CDR3aa	CDR3nt
.	TRBV7-9	TRBJ1-1	.	CASSPRDTEAFF	TGTGCCAGCAGCCCGCGGGACACTGAAGCTTTCTTT
few	TRBV7-9	TRBJ2-1	.	CASSPLGDEQFF	TGTGCCAGCAGCCCCCTTGGGGATGAGCAGTTCTTC
.	TRBV21-1	TRBJ1-6	.	CASSTLGRGYSPLHF	TGTGCCAGCAGCACCCTGGGCCGGGGCTATTCACCCCTCCACTTT
.	TRBV27	TRBJ1-5	.	CASSLVTGGNQPQHF	TGTGCCAGCAGTTTAGTGACAGGTGGGAATCAGCCCCAGCATTTT
.	TRBV7-6	TRBJ2-2	TRBD2	CASSKGLAGYTGELFF	TGTGCCAGCAGCAAGGGACTAGCGGGATACACCGGGGAGCTGTTTTTT
.	TRBV7-6	TRBJ2-3	.	CASSPLGTDTQYF	TGTGCCAGCAGCCCCCTAGGGACAGATACGCAGTATTTT
once	TRBV12-5	TRBJ2-3	TRBD2	CASGSGLAGDISTDTQYF	TGTGCTAGTGGTTCCGGACTAGCGGGGGATATAAGCACAGATACGCAGTATTTT
.	TRBV4-2	TRBJ2-3	TRBD2	CASSHVGLDGDHTQYF	TGTGCCAGCAGCCATGTGGGACTAGACGGCGATCATACGCAGTATTTT
.	TRBV11-2	TRBJ1-1	.	CASSLGGAIKGNTEAFF	TGTGCCAGCAGCTTAGGAGGGGCCATAAAGGGGAACACTGAAGCTTTCTTT
.	TRBV27	TRBJ2-2	.	CASSFLTFANTGELFF	TGTGCCAGCAGTTTTCTGACATTCGCGAACACCGGGGAGCTGTTTTTT
few	TRBV18	TRBJ1-1	TRBD1	CASSPPDRGHTEAFF	TGTGCCAGCTCACCTCCGGACAGGGGGCACACTGAAGCTTTCTTT
.	TRBV15	TRBJ2-7	.	CATSRDLYRDYEQYF	TGTGCCACCAGCAGAGATTTGTACAGGGACTACGAGCAGTACTTC
.	TRBV27	TRBJ1-2	.	CASSPLAGSLRGYTF	TGTGCCAGCAGTCCGCTTGCGGGCTCCCTAAGAGGCTACACCTTC
.	TRBV9	TRBJ2-1	TRBD1	CASSVVGRGGDHNEQFF	TGTGCCAGCAGCGTAGTAGGTAGAGGGGGCGACCACAATGAGCAGTTCTTC
.	TRBV6-5	TRBJ2-7	TRBD1	CASSSSTGEKSYEQYF	TGTGCCAGCAGTTCTAGCACAGGGGAGAAGTCCTACGAGCAGTACTTC
.	TRBV13	TRBJ1-3	.	CASRQVGDSGNTIYF	TGTGCCAGCAGGCAGGTGGGCGACTCTGGAAACACCATATATTTT
.	TRBV7-9	TRBJ2-2	TRBD2	CASSPGTRPNTGELFF	TGTGCCAGCAGCCCCGGGACTAGACCGAACACCGGGGAGCTGTTTTTT
.	TRBV7-9	TRBJ2-1	.	CASSPAGGESYNEQFF	TGTGCCAGCAGCCCCGCCGGCGGGGAAAGCTACAATGAGCAGTTCTTC
.	TRBV9	TRBJ2-1	TRBD1	CASSAPGTGAISYNEQFF	TGTGCCAGCAGCGCCCCCGGGACAGGGGCCATCTCCTACAATGAGCAGTTCTTC
.	TRBV5-6	TRBJ1-2	.	CASSLTAGGYYGYTF	TGTGCCAGCAGCTTAACGGCCGGCGGTTACTATGGCTACACCTTC
.	TRBV27	TRBJ2-7	.	CASSLFRGYEQYF	TGTGCCAGCAGTTTATTTAGGGGCTACGAGCAGTACTTC
.	TRBV19	TRBJ2-7	.	CASSIEAGDYEQYF	TGTGCCAGTAGTATAGAGGCAGGGGACTACGAGCAGTACTTC
.	TRBV9	TRBJ2-2	.	CASTPIGTANTGELFF	TGTGCCAGCACGCCAATCGGGACCGCGAACACCGGGGAGCTGTTTTTT
once	TRBV7-2	TRBJ2-1	TRBD2	CASSLVLAGDSYNEQFF	TGTGCCAGCAGCTTAGTACTAGCGGGGGACTCCTACAATGAGCAGTTCTTC
.	TRBV7-9	TRBJ2-7	TRBD2	CASSGTSGSYEQYF	TGTGCCAGCAGCGGGACTAGCGGTTCCTACGAGCAGTACTTC
.	TRBV5-4	TRBJ2-5	.	CASSLGGSGIDQETQYF	TGTGCCAGCAGCTTAGGGGGGTCGGGCATAGACCAAGAGACCCAGTACTTC
once	TRBV4-3	TRBJ1-4	.	CASSQGLVGAANEKLFF	TGCGCCAGCAGCCAAGGCCTTGTAGGGGCGGCTAATGAAAAACTGTTTTTT
.	TRBV5-8	TRBJ2-7	TRBD2	CASRRTSGGAYEQYF	TGTGCCAGCAGAAGAACTAGCGGGGGGGCTTACGAGCAGTACTTC
.	TRBV6-1	TRBJ2-7	.	CASSAWQTSYEQYF	TGTGCCAGCAGTGCCTGGCAGACATCCTACGAGCAGTACTTC
.	TRBV6-5	TRBJ2-1	TRBD1	CASSTPGQGVGEQFF	TGTGCCAGCAGTACTCCGGGACAGGGGGTTGGTGAGCAGTTCTTC
.	TRBV6-1	TRBJ2-3	TRBD2	CASSVPSGASTDTQYF	TGTGCCAGCAGTGTCCCCAGCGGGGCTAGCACAGATACGCAGTATTTT
.	TRBV5-4	TRBJ2-3	TRBD1	CASTDYTGGDTQYF	TGTGCCAGCACCGACTACACAGGGGGAGATACGCAGTATTTT
.	TRBV6-1	TRBJ2-5	.	CASSELSQDQETQYF	TGTGCCAGCAGTGAACTCAGTCAGGACCAAGAGACCCAGTACTTC
.	TRBV5-4	TRBJ2-7	TRBD1	CASSRRGQGAYEQYF	TGTGCCAGCAGTCGCCGGGGACAGGGAGCCTACGAGCAGTACTTC
.	TRBV27	TRBJ2-7	TRBD1	CASSPRGSLTYEQYF	TGTGCCAGCAGTCCCAGGGGGAGTCTGACCTACGAGCAGTACTTC